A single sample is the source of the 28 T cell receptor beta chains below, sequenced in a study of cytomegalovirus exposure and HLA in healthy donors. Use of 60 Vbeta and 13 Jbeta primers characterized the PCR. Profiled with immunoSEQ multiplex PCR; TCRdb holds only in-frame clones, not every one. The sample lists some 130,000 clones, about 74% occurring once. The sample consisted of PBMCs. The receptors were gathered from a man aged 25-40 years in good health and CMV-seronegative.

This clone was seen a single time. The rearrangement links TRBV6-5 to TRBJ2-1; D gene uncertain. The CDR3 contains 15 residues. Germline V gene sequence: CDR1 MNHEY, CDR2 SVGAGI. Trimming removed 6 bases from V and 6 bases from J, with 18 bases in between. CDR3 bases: TGTGCCAGCAGACAATCCAGAGCCTCTAGCAATGAGCAGTTCTTC. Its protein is CASRQSRASSNEQFF.

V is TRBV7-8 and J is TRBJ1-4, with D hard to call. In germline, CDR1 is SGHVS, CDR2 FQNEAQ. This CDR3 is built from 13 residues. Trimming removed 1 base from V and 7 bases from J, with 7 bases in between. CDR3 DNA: TGTGCCAGCAGCTTAGGGCTCGTTGAAAAACTGTTTTTT. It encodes CASSLGLVEKLFF.

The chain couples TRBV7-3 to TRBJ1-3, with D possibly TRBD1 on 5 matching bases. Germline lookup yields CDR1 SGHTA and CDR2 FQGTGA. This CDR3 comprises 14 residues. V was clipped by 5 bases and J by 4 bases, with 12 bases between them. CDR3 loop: CASSPQGDGNTIYF. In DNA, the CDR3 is TGTGCCAGCAGCCCCCAGGGTGACGGAAACACCATATATTTT.

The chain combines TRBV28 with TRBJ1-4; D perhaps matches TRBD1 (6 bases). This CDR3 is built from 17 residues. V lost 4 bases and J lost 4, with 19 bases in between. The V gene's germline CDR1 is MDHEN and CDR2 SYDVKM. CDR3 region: CASSSRTDGGLNEKLFF. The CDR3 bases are TGTGCCAGCAGTTCTCGGACGGACGGGGGGCTTAATGAAAAACTGTTTTTT. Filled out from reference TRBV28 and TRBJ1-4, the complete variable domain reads DVKVTQSSRYLVKRTGEKVFLECVQDMDHENMFWYRQDPGLGLRLIYFSYDVKMKEKGDIPEGYSVSREKKERFSLILESASTNQTSMYLCASSSRTDGGLNEKLFFGSGTQLSVL.

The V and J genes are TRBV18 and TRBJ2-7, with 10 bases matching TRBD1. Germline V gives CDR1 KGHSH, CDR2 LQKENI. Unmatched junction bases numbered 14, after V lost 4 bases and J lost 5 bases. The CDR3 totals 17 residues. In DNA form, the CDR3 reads TGTGCCAGCTCACTATCGACAGGGGGCAATGGGGTAGACGAGCAGTACTTC. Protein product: CASSLSTGGNGVDEQYF.

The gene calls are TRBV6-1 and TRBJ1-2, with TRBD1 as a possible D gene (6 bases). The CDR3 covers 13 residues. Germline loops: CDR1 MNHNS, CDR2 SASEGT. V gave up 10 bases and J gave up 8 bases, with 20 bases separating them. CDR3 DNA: TGTGCCACAGGGGCAGCCTCCCCTAGGGGCTACACCTTC. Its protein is CATGAASPRGYTF.

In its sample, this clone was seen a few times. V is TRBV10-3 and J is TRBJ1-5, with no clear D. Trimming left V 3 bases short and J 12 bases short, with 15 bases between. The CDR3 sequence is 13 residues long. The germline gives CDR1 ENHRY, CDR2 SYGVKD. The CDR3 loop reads CAISETAQIHQHF. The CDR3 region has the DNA TGTGCCATCAGTGAAACAGCCCAAATACACCAGCATTTT.

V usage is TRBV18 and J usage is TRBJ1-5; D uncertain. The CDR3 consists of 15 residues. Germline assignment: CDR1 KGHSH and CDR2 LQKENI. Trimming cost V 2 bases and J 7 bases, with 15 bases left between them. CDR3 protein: CASSPTQTGGQPQHF. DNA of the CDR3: TGTGCCAGCTCACCAACGCAGACCGGAGGCCAGCCCCAGCATTTT. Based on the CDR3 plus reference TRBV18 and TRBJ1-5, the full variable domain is NAGVMQNPRHLVRRRGQEARLRCSPMKGHSHVYWYRQLPEEGLKFMVYLQKENIIDESGMPKERFSAEFPKEGPSILRIQQVVRGDSAAYFCASSPTQTGGQPQHFGDGTRLSIL.

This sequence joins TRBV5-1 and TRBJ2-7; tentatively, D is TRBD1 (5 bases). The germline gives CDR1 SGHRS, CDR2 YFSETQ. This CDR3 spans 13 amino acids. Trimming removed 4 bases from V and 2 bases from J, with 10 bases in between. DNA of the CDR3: TGCGCCAGCAGCCCTGACAGCGCCTACGAGCAGTACTTC. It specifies CASSPDSAYEQYF.

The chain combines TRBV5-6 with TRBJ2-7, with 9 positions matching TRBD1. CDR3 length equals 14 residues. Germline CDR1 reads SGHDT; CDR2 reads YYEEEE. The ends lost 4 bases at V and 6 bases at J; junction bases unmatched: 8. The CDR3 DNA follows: TGTGCCAGCAGCCTCCCGACAGGGGGGCGCGAGCAGTACTTC. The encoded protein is CASSLPTGGREQYF. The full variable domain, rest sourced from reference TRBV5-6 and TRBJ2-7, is DAGVTQSPTHLIKTRGQQVTLRCSPKSGHDTVSWYQQALGQGPQFIFQYYEEEERQRGNFPDRFSGHQFPNYSSELNVNALLLGDSALYLCASSLPTGGREQYFGPGTRLTVT.

The CDR3 DNA reads as TGTGCCAGCAGCGGGCTAGCGGGAGTTCGGTACAATGAGCAGTTCTTC. It encodes CASSGLAGVRYNEQFF. The rearrangement joins TRBV5-4 to TRBJ2-1; 10 nucleotides align to TRBD2. V lost 4 bases and J lost 4; bases outside the gene matches: 8. Germline V lookup: CDR1 SGHNT, CDR2 YYREEE (reference sequence). The CDR3 covers 16 residues.

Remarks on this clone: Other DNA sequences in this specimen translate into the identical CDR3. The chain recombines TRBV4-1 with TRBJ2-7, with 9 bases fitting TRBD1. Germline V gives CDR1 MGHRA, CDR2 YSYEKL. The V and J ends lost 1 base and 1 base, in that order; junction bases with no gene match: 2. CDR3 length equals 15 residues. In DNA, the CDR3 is TGCGCCAGCAGCCAAGCCGGGACAGGGTCCTACGAGCAGTACTTC. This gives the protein CASSQAGTGSYEQYF.

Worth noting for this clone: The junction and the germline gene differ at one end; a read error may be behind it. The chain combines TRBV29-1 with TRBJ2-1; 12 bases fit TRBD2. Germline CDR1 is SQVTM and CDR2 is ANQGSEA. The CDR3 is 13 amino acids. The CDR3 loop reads CSVRLAGVGIRVF. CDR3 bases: TGCAGCGTTCGACTAGCGGGAGTGGGGATCAGGGTCTTC.

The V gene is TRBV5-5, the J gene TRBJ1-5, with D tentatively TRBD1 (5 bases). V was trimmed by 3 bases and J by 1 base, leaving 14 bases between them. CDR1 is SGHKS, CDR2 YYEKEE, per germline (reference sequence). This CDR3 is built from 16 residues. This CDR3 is CASSYGGDLSNQPQHF. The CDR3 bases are TGTGCCAGCAGCTACGGGGGGGACCTGAGCAATCAGCCCCAGCATTTT. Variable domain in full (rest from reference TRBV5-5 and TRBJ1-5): DAGVTQSPTHLIKTRGQQVTLRCSPISGHKSVSWYQQVLGQGPQFIFQYYEKEERGRGNFPDRFSARQFPNYSSELNVNALLLGDSALYLCASSYGGDLSNQPQHFGDGTRLSIL.

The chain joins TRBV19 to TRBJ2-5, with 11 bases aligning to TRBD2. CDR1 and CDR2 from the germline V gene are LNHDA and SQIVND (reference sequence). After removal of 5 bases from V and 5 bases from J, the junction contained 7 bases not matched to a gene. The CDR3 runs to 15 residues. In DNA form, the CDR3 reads TGTGCCAGTAGTCTAGCGGGAGGCCACCCTGAGACCCAGTACTTC. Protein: CASSLAGGHPETQYF.

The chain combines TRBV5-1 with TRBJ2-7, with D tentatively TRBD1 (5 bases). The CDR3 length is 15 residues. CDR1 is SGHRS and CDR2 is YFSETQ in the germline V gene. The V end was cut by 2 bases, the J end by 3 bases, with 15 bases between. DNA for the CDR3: TGCGCCAGCAGCTTAGCCCCTGGTGACAGCTACGAGCAGTACTTC. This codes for CASSLAPGDSYEQYF.

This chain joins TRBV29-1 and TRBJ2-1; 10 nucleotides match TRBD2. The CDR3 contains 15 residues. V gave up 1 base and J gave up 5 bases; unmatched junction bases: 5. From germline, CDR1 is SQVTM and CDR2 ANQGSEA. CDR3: CSVEGSTSGNNEQFF. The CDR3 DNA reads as TGCAGCGTTGAAGGCAGTACTAGCGGGAACAATGAGCAGTTCTTC.

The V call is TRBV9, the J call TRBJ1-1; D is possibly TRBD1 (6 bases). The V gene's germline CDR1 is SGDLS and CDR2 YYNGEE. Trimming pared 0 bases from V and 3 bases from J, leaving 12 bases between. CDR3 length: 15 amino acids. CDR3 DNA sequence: TGTGCCAGCAGCGTAGCGGGGGGCTCGTACACTGAAGCTTTCTTT. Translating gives CASSVAGGSYTEAFF.

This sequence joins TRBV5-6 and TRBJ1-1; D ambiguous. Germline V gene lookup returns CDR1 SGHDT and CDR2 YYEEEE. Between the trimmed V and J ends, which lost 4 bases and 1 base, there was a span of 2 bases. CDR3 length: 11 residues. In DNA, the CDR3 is TGTGCCAGCAGCCAGAACACTGAAGCTTTCTTT. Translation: CASSQNTEAFF.

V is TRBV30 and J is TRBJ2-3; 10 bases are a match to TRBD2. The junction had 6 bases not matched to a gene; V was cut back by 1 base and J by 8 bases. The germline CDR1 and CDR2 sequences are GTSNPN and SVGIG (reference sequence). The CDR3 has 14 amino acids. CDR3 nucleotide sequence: TGTGCCTGGAGTGCTAGCGGGAGATCGGGTACGCAGTATTTT. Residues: CAWSASGRSGTQYF.

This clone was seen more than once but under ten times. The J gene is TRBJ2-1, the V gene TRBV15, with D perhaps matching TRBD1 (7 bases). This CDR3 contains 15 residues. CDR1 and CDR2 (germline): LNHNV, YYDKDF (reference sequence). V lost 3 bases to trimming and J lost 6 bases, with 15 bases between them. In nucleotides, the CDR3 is TGTGCCACCAGCAGGGAGGGGGCAGGTAGCAATGAGCAGTTCTTC. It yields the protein CATSREGAGSNEQFF.

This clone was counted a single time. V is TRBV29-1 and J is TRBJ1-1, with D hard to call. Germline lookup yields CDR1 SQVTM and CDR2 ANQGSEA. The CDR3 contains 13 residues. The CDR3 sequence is CSVQRQTNTEAFF. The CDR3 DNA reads TGCAGTGTTCAGAGGCAGACGAACACTGAAGCTTTCTTT. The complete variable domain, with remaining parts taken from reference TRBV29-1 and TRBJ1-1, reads SAVISQKPSRDICQRGTSLTIQCQVDSQVTMMFWYRQQPGQSLTLIATANQGSEATYESGFVIDKFPISRPNLTFSTLTVSNMSPEDSSIYLCSVQRQTNTEAFFGQGTRLTVV.

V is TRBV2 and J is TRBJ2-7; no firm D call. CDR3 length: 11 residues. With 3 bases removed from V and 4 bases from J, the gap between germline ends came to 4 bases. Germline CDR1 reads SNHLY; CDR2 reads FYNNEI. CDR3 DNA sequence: TGTGCCAGCAGTGAGAGGTACGAGCAGTACTTC. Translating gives CASSERYEQYF.

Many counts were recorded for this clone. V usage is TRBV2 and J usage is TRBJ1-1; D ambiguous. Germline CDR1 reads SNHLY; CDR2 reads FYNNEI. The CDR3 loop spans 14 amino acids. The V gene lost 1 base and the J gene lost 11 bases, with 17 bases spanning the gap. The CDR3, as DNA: TGTGCCAGCAGTGAAGGATTGTTGCGAGGAGGGGCTTTCTTT. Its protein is CASSEGLLRGGAFF.

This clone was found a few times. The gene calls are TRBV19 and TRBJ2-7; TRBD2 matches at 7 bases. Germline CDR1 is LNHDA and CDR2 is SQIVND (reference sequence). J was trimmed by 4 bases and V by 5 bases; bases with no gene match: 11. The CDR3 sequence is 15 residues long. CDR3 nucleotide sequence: TGTGCCAGTAGTGACGTCGCGGGAGAGATTTACGAGCAGTACTTC. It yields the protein CASSDVAGEIYEQYF. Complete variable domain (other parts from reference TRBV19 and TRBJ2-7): DGGITQSPKYLFRKEGQNVTLSCEQNLNHDAMYWYRQDPGQGLRLIYYSQIVNDFQKGDIAEGYSVSREKKESFPLTVTSAQKNPTAFYLCASSDVAGEIYEQYFGPGTRLTVT.

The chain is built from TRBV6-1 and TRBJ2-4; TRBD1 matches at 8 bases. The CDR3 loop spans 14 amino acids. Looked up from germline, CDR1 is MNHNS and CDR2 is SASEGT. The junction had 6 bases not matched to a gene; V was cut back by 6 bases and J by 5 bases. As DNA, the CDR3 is TGTGCCAGCAGACGGACAGGGACGGAAAACATTCAGTACTTC. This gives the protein CASRRTGTENIQYF.

The CDR3 is CASSFGTSGRADTQYF. The CDR3 DNA is TGCGCCAGCAGCTTTGGGACTAGCGGGAGGGCAGATACGCAGTATTTT. This chain links TRBV5-1 with TRBJ2-3; 16 nucleotides agree with TRBD2. This CDR3 region has 16 residues. V dropped 2 bases and J dropped 4; count of bases not matched to a gene: 1. CDR1 and CDR2 (germline): SGHRS, YFSETQ.

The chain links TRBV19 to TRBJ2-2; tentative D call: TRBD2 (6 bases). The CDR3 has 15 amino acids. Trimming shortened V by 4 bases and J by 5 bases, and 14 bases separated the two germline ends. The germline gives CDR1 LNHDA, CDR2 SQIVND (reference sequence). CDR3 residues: CASSTPGERTGELFF. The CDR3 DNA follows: TGTGCCAGTAGTACGCCGGGAGAACGAACCGGGGAGCTGTTTTTT.